The rows below give T cell receptor beta chains drawn from one sample of a study of blood T cell repertoires in COVID-19. Some clones are missing from TCRdb's copy, which holds only in-frame ones; the method was immunoSEQ multiplex PCR. This sample carries some 200,000 clones, 70% to 90% of them seen once, and the ten largest clones take around a fifth. Material for sequencing was peripheral blood. These receptors all stem from a man aged 60 to 75 with active or convalescent COVID-19. The CDR3 runs from the conserved cysteine through the conserved F or W. The order of the fields is D gene, CDR3 length, V gene, clone size, J gene, CDR3 protein, CDR3 DNA. A D gene is named only where the DNA matches it firmly. A clone size is listed for some rows: how often the clone was seen (once, few, many), or a class if it is expanded.

d_gene: TRBD1; len: 17; v_gene: TRBV5-8; abundance: once; j_gene: TRBJ1-1; CDR3aa: CASSATGGAPRGTEAFF; CDR3nt: TGTGCCAGCAGCGCGACAGGGGGCGCCCCCAGGGGAACTGAAGCTTTCTTT
d_gene: TRBD1; len: 15; v_gene: TRBV3-1/TRBV3-2; abundance: .; j_gene: TRBJ2-5; CDR3aa: CASSHGQGARETQYF; CDR3nt: TGTGCCAGCAGCCACGGACAGGGGGCGCGGGAGACCCAGTACTTC
d_gene: .; len: 15; v_gene: TRBV14; abundance: .; j_gene: TRBJ2-7; CDR3aa: CASSQDGGRGYEQYF; CDR3nt: TGTGCCAGCAGCCAAGACGGTGGCAGGGGCTACGAGCAGTACTTC
d_gene: .; len: 16; v_gene: TRBV7-9; abundance: .; j_gene: TRBJ2-1; CDR3aa: CASSLGRVSAYNEQFF; CDR3nt: TGTGCCAGCAGCTTAGGCAGGGTCTCGGCCTACAATGAGCAGTTCTTC
d_gene: .; len: 15; v_gene: TRBV5-4; abundance: .; j_gene: TRBJ2-2; CDR3aa: CASSLRTVNTGELFF; CDR3nt: TGTGCCAGCAGCTTACGGACAGTGAACACCGGGGAGCTGTTTTTT
d_gene: .; len: 14; v_gene: TRBV20-1; abundance: .; j_gene: TRBJ2-3; CDR3aa: CSASDSGSTDTQYF; CDR3nt: TGCAGTGCTAGTGATAGCGGATCCACAGATACGCAGTATTTT
d_gene: .; len: 15; v_gene: TRBV10-1; abundance: few; j_gene: TRBJ2-2; CDR3aa: CASSVDSANTGELFF; CDR3nt: TGCGCCAGCAGTGTAGACAGTGCGAACACCGGGGAGCTGTTTTTT
d_gene: TRBD2; len: 14; v_gene: TRBV24-1; abundance: .; j_gene: TRBJ2-1; CDR3aa: CATSRGERGNEQFF; CDR3nt: TGTGCCACCAGTAGGGGTGAGCGGGGGAATGAGCAGTTCTTC
d_gene: .; len: 15; v_gene: TRBV6-1; abundance: .; j_gene: TRBJ1-5; CDR3aa: CASSEDRARNQPQHF; CDR3nt: TGTGCCAGCAGTGAAGACAGGGCGCGCAATCAGCCCCAGCATTTT
d_gene: TRBD1; len: 16; v_gene: TRBV19; abundance: .; j_gene: TRBJ1-2; CDR3aa: CASSPQWTGVAYGYTF; CDR3nt: TGTGCCAGTAGCCCACAGTGGACAGGGGTGGCCTATGGCTACACCTTC
d_gene: .; len: 13; v_gene: TRBV11-2; abundance: .; j_gene: TRBJ2-7; CDR3aa: CASSLDPRGEQYF; CDR3nt: TGTGCCAGCAGCTTAGATCCCAGGGGAGAGCAGTACTTC
d_gene: TRBD1; len: 13; v_gene: TRBV7-2; abundance: few; j_gene: TRBJ2-1; CDR3aa: CASSLTGGHEQFF; CDR3nt: TGTGCCAGCAGCCTAACAGGGGGACATGAGCAGTTCTTC
d_gene: .; len: 14; v_gene: TRBV23-1; abundance: .; j_gene: TRBJ2-2; CDR3aa: CASSKDSNTGELFF; CDR3nt: TGCGCCAGCAGTAAGGACAGCAACACCGGGGAGCTGTTTTTT
d_gene: .; len: 13; v_gene: TRBV6-5; abundance: .; j_gene: TRBJ2-7; CDR3aa: CASSFLARGEQYF; CDR3nt: TGTGCCAGCAGTTTCCTTGCCCGAGGCGAGCAGTACTTC
d_gene: .; len: 15; v_gene: TRBV2; abundance: .; j_gene: TRBJ1-2; CDR3aa: CASDVEDTPTYGYTF; CDR3nt: TGTGCCAGCGACGTTGAAGACACTCCTACTTATGGCTACACCTTC
d_gene: TRBD1; len: 12; v_gene: TRBV2; abundance: .; j_gene: TRBJ1-2; CDR3aa: CASRDRGKDYTF; CDR3nt: TGTGCCAGCCGGGACAGGGGTAAAGACTACACCTTC
d_gene: TRBD2; len: 19; v_gene: TRBV5-1; abundance: .; j_gene: TRBJ2-5; CDR3aa: CASSPLERTSGGGRGTQYF; CDR3nt: TGCGCCAGCAGCCCCCTCGAGAGGACTAGCGGGGGGGGCCGTGGGACCCAGTACTTC
d_gene: .; len: 16; v_gene: TRBV5-5; abundance: once; j_gene: TRBJ1-6; CDR3aa: CASRQPGSSRDSPLHF; CDR3nt: TGTGCCAGCAGACAGCCGGGATCTTCAAGGGATTCACCCCTCCACTTT
d_gene: TRBD2; len: 15; v_gene: TRBV5-4; abundance: .; j_gene: TRBJ2-5; CDR3aa: CASRAWTRGQETQYF; CDR3nt: TGTGCCAGCAGGGCCTGGACTAGAGGACAAGAGACCCAGTACTTC
d_gene: .; len: 13; v_gene: TRBV19; abundance: .; j_gene: TRBJ2-5; CDR3aa: CASSSLRGETQYF; CDR3nt: TGTGCCAGTAGTTCACTTCGGGGAGAGACCCAGTACTTC
d_gene: .; len: 14; v_gene: TRBV19; abundance: .; j_gene: TRBJ1-2; CDR3aa: CASSTPLAEYGYTF; CDR3nt: TGTGCCAGTAGTACTCCGTTAGCTGAATATGGCTACACCTTC
d_gene: .; len: 12; v_gene: TRBV18; abundance: .; j_gene: TRBJ2-7; CDR3aa: CASSQTVGEQYF; CDR3nt: TGTGCCAGCTCACAGACAGTGGGCGAGCAGTACTTC
d_gene: TRBD1; len: 13; v_gene: TRBV15; abundance: once; j_gene: TRBJ1-2; CDR3aa: CATSRTGNNGYTF; CDR3nt: TGTGCCACCAGTAGGACAGGGAATAATGGCTACACCTTC
d_gene: .; len: 13; v_gene: TRBV5-6; abundance: .; j_gene: TRBJ1-1; CDR3aa: CASSPLLITEAFF; CDR3nt: TGTGCCAGCAGCCCACTCCTAATAACTGAAGCTTTCTTT
d_gene: TRBD1; len: 14; v_gene: TRBV5-1; abundance: .; j_gene: TRBJ2-7; CDR3aa: CASSLEGGIYEQYF; CDR3nt: TGCGCCAGCAGCTTGGAAGGGGGCATATACGAGCAGTACTTC
d_gene: .; len: 14; v_gene: TRBV5-5; abundance: .; j_gene: TRBJ1-2; CDR3aa: CASSLEGLLRGYTF; CDR3nt: TGTGCCAGCAGCTTGGAAGGACTTCTCCGGGGCTACACCTTC
d_gene: .; len: 13; v_gene: TRBV7-3; abundance: .; j_gene: TRBJ2-2; CDR3aa: CASSQALTGELFF; CDR3nt: TGTGCCAGCAGTCAGGCCTTAACCGGGGAGCTGTTTTTT
d_gene: .; len: 15; v_gene: TRBV4-1; abundance: few; j_gene: TRBJ1-3; CDR3aa: CASSPGQQGGNTIYF; CDR3nt: TGCGCCAGCAGCCCAGGGCAGCAGGGAGGAAACACCATATATTTT
d_gene: .; len: 15; v_gene: TRBV19; abundance: .; j_gene: TRBJ1-1; CDR3aa: CASSGTPLLGTEAFF; CDR3nt: TGTGCCAGCTCCGGGACTCCATTACTGGGAACTGAAGCTTTCTTT
d_gene: .; len: 16; v_gene: TRBV4-1; abundance: .; j_gene: TRBJ2-5; CDR3aa: CASSQDKTTVQETQYF; CDR3nt: TGCGCCAGCAGCCAAGATAAGACGACAGTCCAAGAGACCCAGTACTTC
d_gene: .; len: 12; v_gene: TRBV19; abundance: .; j_gene: TRBJ1-6; CDR3aa: CASNHRGSPLHF; CDR3nt: TGTGCCAGCAACCATAGGGGTTCACCCCTCCACTTT
d_gene: TRBD2; len: 16; v_gene: TRBV18; abundance: .; j_gene: TRBJ2-1; CDR3aa: CASSPSLAGNGNEQFF; CDR3nt: TGTGCCAGCTCACCCTCTCTAGCGGGGAATGGCAATGAGCAGTTCTTC
d_gene: TRBD1; len: 17; v_gene: TRBV19; abundance: .; j_gene: TRBJ1-4; CDR3aa: CASSPMQGVAANEKLFF; CDR3nt: TGTGCCAGTAGTCCTATGCAGGGGGTCGCGGCTAATGAAAAACTGTTTTTT
d_gene: TRBD2; len: 16; v_gene: TRBV5-5; abundance: .; j_gene: TRBJ2-7; CDR3aa: CASSRTTGTSGHEQYF; CDR3nt: TGTGCCAGCAGCCGGACGACCGGGACTAGTGGGCACGAGCAGTACTTC
d_gene: TRBD1; len: 14; v_gene: TRBV29-1; abundance: .; j_gene: TRBJ1-2; CDR3aa: CSVEEAGGNIGYTF; CDR3nt: TGCAGCGTTGAAGAGGCAGGGGGTAACATTGGCTACACCTTC
d_gene: .; len: 14; v_gene: TRBV6-1; abundance: .; j_gene: TRBJ2-7; CDR3aa: CASSEGGGPDEQYF; CDR3nt: TGTGCCAGCAGTGAAGGGGGGGGGCCGGATGAGCAGTACTTC
d_gene: TRBD1; len: 12; v_gene: TRBV2; abundance: .; j_gene: TRBJ2-6; CDR3aa: CASSGTGNVLTF; CDR3nt: TGTGCCAGCAGTGGGACAGGCAACGTCCTGACTTTC
d_gene: .; len: 18; v_gene: TRBV4-1; abundance: .; j_gene: TRBJ2-6; CDR3aa: CASSQDRTAGSGANVLTF; CDR3nt: TGCGCCAGCAGCCAAGATCGGACAGCCGGGTCTGGGGCCAACGTCCTGACTTTC
d_gene: .; len: 13; v_gene: TRBV25-1; abundance: .; j_gene: TRBJ1-2; CDR3aa: CASSGGRPYGYTF; CDR3nt: TGTGCCAGCAGTGGGGGCAGGCCTTATGGCTACACCTTC
d_gene: .; len: 14; v_gene: TRBV5-1; abundance: .; j_gene: TRBJ1-1; CDR3aa: CASSLESRNTEAFF; CDR3nt: TGCGCCAGCAGCTTGGAGTCTAGGAACACTGAAGCTTTCTTT
d_gene: TRBD2; len: 17; v_gene: TRBV4-1; abundance: .; j_gene: TRBJ2-1; CDR3aa: CASSASGGAGSYNEQFF; CDR3nt: TGCGCCAGCAGTGCTAGCGGGGGGGCCGGGTCCTACAATGAGCAGTTCTTC
d_gene: .; len: 15; v_gene: TRBV6-6; abundance: .; j_gene: TRBJ2-7; CDR3aa: CASSLEVEALREQYF; CDR3nt: TGTGCCAGCAGTCTCGAGGTGGAGGCCCTACGGGAGCAGTACTTC
d_gene: .; len: 14; v_gene: TRBV19; abundance: .; j_gene: TRBJ1-6; CDR3aa: CASTVTGRQSPLHF; CDR3nt: TGTGCCAGTACTGTGACGGGAAGACAATCACCCCTCCACTTT
d_gene: .; len: 14; v_gene: TRBV4-2; abundance: .; j_gene: TRBJ1-1; CDR3aa: CASSQGVSNTEAFF; CDR3nt: TGTGCCAGCAGCCAAGGAGTCTCGAACACTGAAGCTTTCTTT
d_gene: .; len: 17; v_gene: TRBV5-1; abundance: .; j_gene: TRBJ2-5; CDR3aa: CASSPMRGWDFGETQYF; CDR3nt: TGCGCCAGCAGCCCGATGAGGGGGTGGGATTTTGGAGAGACCCAGTACTTC
d_gene: TRBD1; len: 15; v_gene: TRBV7-2; abundance: .; j_gene: TRBJ2-6; CDR3aa: CASSTGGMVANVLTF; CDR3nt: TGTGCCAGCAGCACAGGGGGCATGGTGGCCAACGTCCTGACTTTC
d_gene: TRBD1; len: 13; v_gene: TRBV7-6; abundance: .; j_gene: TRBJ1-4; CDR3aa: CASSSGQTTELFF; CDR3nt: TGTGCCAGCAGCTCGGGACAGACGACGGAACTGTTTTTT
d_gene: TRBD1; len: 15; v_gene: TRBV3-1/TRBV3-2; abundance: .; j_gene: TRBJ1-3; CDR3aa: CASSLPRGFGNTIYF; CDR3nt: TGTGCCAGCAGCTTACCCAGGGGGTTCGGAAACACCATATATTTT
d_gene: .; len: 16; v_gene: TRBV5-5; abundance: .; j_gene: TRBJ2-7; CDR3aa: CASSLWGGYGAYEQYF; CDR3nt: TGTGCCAGCAGCTTATGGGGCGGTTACGGAGCCTACGAGCAGTACTTC
d_gene: .; len: 14; v_gene: TRBV7-9; abundance: .; j_gene: TRBJ2-3; CDR3aa: CASSQTSGTDTQYF; CDR3nt: TGTGCCAGCAGCCAGACTAGTGGCACAGATACGCAGTATTTT
d_gene: .; len: 13; v_gene: TRBV5-1; abundance: .; j_gene: TRBJ1-6; CDR3aa: CASSLAPGSPLHF; CDR3nt: TGCGCCAGCAGCTTGGCCCCAGGCTCACCCCTCCACTTT
d_gene: TRBD1; len: 15; v_gene: TRBV6-6; abundance: once; j_gene: TRBJ1-2; CDR3aa: CASSYEGQGNYGYTF; CDR3nt: TGTGCCAGCAGTTACGAGGGACAGGGGAACTATGGCTACACCTTC
d_gene: TRBD2; len: 17; v_gene: TRBV5-4; abundance: once; j_gene: TRBJ2-2; CDR3aa: CASSPRAGGRNTGELFF; CDR3nt: TGTGCCAGCAGCCCAAGAGCGGGGGGGAGGAACACCGGGGAGCTGTTTTTT
d_gene: TRBD1; len: 13; v_gene: TRBV14; abundance: .; j_gene: TRBJ1-2; CDR3aa: CASSPRTGDGYTF; CDR3nt: TGTGCCAGCAGCCCTAGGACAGGGGATGGCTACACCTTC
d_gene: TRBD1; len: 15; v_gene: TRBV7-2; abundance: .; j_gene: TRBJ1-1; CDR3aa: CASSLQGQLNTEAFF; CDR3nt: TGTGCCAGCAGTTTACAGGGACAGCTGAACACTGAAGCTTTCTTT
d_gene: .; len: 13; v_gene: TRBV29-1; abundance: few; j_gene: TRBJ2-7; CDR3aa: CSVGEGGEDEQYF; CDR3nt: TGCAGCGTCGGGGAGGGGGGTGAGGACGAGCAGTACTTC
d_gene: .; len: 14; v_gene: TRBV9; abundance: .; j_gene: TRBJ2-6; CDR3aa: CASSTYTGANVLTF; CDR3nt: TGTGCCAGCAGCACGTACACTGGGGCCAACGTCCTGACTTTC
d_gene: .; len: 13; v_gene: TRBV24-1; abundance: .; j_gene: TRBJ1-5; CDR3aa: CATSDMRDQPQHF; CDR3nt: TGTGCCACCAGTGATATGAGGGATCAGCCCCAGCATTTT
d_gene: .; len: 13; v_gene: TRBV19; abundance: .; j_gene: TRBJ2-3; CDR3aa: CATQGVATDTQYF; CDR3nt: TGTGCGACACAGGGTGTGGCCACAGATACGCAGTATTTT
d_gene: TRBD1; len: 14; v_gene: TRBV2; abundance: .; j_gene: TRBJ2-2; CDR3aa: CASREQGDTGELFF; CDR3nt: TGTGCCAGCAGGGAACAGGGGGATACCGGGGAGCTGTTTTTT